The subject of this entry is one TCR beta chain. No antigen is known for it. The CDR3 spans 13 residues. The germline CDR1 and CDR2 sequences are MNHEY and SVGAGI. Trimming cost V 4 bases and J 8 bases, with 14 bases left between them. The data derive from a study of T cell repertoires and HLA-DP antigens. Study-wide results and caveats: Sorted CD137+ clonality was roughly 0.4 for both alloantigens, versus approximately 0.04 pre-culture.

Primers targeted 54 TRBV and 13 TRBJ segments. The method was immunoSEQ multiplex PCR; TCRdb's version includes in-frame clones alone and lacks a portion of them. Altogether roughly 110,000 clones are present, almost 95% being singletons, with the ten largest covering 0.25% to 0.3%. What was sequenced was CD4+ T cells from PBMCs. This clonotype was obtained from a woman under 30 in good health and CMV-seronegative. This chain uses TRBV6-5 with TRBJ1-2; unclear D gene. The CDR3 loop is CASSFSTGTGYTF. CDR3 nucleotide sequence: TGTGCCAGCAGTTTCTCGACTGGAACCGGCTACACCTTC.